This is a list of T cell receptor beta chains from one sample in a study of tumor-infiltrating lymphocytes in primary liver carcinoma. One entry per CDR3 protein, called by TCRdb with MiXCR from the multiplex PCR reads. The sample lists approximately 190,000 distinct CDR3 sequences; about 82% were seen once. The sequencing input was tumor tissue from primary liver carcinoma. The receptors derive from a man aged 40-49 years with primary liver carcinoma and hepatitis B virus infection. CDR3s include the opening cysteine and the closing phenylalanine or tryptophan. The D gene is left open where the match is weak. Size tells how often a clone was seen (once, few, many) or the class of an expanded clone, and some rows leave it out.

TRBV10-1	.	TRBJ2-4	TRBD2	TGCTCCAGCAGCACACTAGCGGCAAGGACAAAAAACATTCAGTACTTC	CSSSTLAARTKNIQYF
TRBV14	.	TRBJ2-2	.	TGTGCCAGCAGCCAGTCCGGGACCCAGGGTGCCGGGGTGCTGTTTTTT	CASSQSGTQGAGVLFF
TRBV7-3	.	TRBJ2-7	.	TGTGTCAGTAGCTTAAGGGTCCACGAGCAGTACTTC	CVSSLRVHEQYF
TRBV10-2	.	TRBJ2-1	.	TGCGCCAATAGTGAGTCGACTCGGGGTCAGGGCTTC	CANSESTRGQGF
TRBV11-2	.	TRBJ2-7	TRBD2	TGTGCCAGCAGCTCGTTAGCGGGATCGAGCCTCAAGCAGTACTTC	CASSSLAGSSLKQYF
TRBV7-8	.	TRBJ2-7	TRBD2	TGTGCGAGCAGCCCTCGGACTAGCGGGAATATGAGCTCCTACGAGCAGTATTTC	CASSPRTSGNMSSYEQYF
TRBV29-1	.	TRBJ2-1	.	TGCTGCGTTGGACTGCTTAGAGGTGATGAACAGTTCTTC	CCVGLLRGDEQFF
TRBV12-3/TRBV12-4	.	TRBJ2-6	.	TGTGCCAGCAGATCCCAGACCGTCTCTGGTGCCAACGTCCTGACTTTC	CASRSQTVSGANVLTF
TRBV5-1	few	TRBJ2-7	.	TGCGCCAGCAGCGAGCAGGGTGTAGAGTCCTACGAGCAGTACTTC	CASSEQGVESYEQYF
TRBV7-2	.	TRBJ2-2	.	TGTGCCAGCAGCCTAGGGACCACCGGGGAGCTCTCTTTT	CASSLGTTGELSF
TRBV6-1	medium-sized	TRBJ2-1	TRBD2	TGTGCCAGCAGTGAAGGGACTAGCGGGAGCAATGAGCAGTTCTTC	CASSEGTSGSNEQFF